This is a list of T cell receptor beta chains from one sample in a study of blood T cell repertoires in COVID-19. The method was immunoSEQ multiplex PCR; TCRdb's version includes in-frame clones alone and lacks a portion of them. The sample lists 110,000 or so clones; roughly 85% were seen once. Sequenced input: peripheral blood. The origin of the receptors is a man aged 50 or older with acute or convalescent COVID-19. The conserved cysteine and the conserved F or W are not part of the CDR3 here. Fields, in order: V gene, J gene, CDR3 protein.

>TRBV7-8|TRBJ1-6
ASSSQAQGNNSPLH
>TRBV2|TRBJ1-4
ASSPQQDSSEKLF
>TRBV5-4|TRBJ1-2
ASSIRTGGYT
>TRBV7-6|TRBJ2-2
ASSFSTGTVNTGELF
>TRBV9|TRBJ1-5
ASSPSGQGAIQPQH
>TRBV30|TRBJ2-7
AWGRTYEQY
>TRBV19|TRBJ1-1
ASSNGGTEAF
>TRBV7-3|TRBJ2-2
ASSLKAASWTGELF
>TRBV7-3|TRBJ2-3
ASSSGLAGGQGTQY
>TRBV11-3|TRBJ1-1
ASSIRGQGAEAF
>TRBV2|TRBJ2-3
ASRNTLAGGPDTQY
>TRBV5-4|TRBJ1-2
ASTLGSGFGYT
>TRBV28|TRBJ2-2
ASSLVFAGELF
>TRBV3-1/TRBV3-2|TRBJ1-2
ASRTDRKSGYT